The source of this TCR beta chain is a study of response to subunit inactivated influenza vaccine. Findings and caveats of the study: The authors suggested that few new T cells are recruited per seasonal influenza vaccination.

As to this clonotype: As yet, its antigen is unknown.

V lost 6 bases and J lost 5, with 20 bases in between. This CDR3 has 16 residues. TCRdb used MiXCR to reprocess the RT-PCR reads, holding one entry per CDR3 protein. The table has 530,000 or so distinct CDR3 sequences, 25% seen once; the top ten hold 1.9%. Sequencing used CD4+ T cells sorted from PBMCs, obtained roughly 5 days after vaccination. The sequence was collected from a man between 45 and 60 years old who received an inactivated influenza vaccine. This chain connects TRBV12-3 or TRBV12-4 to TRBJ1-5; D perhaps matches TRBD1 (6 bases). The CDR3 DNA sequence: TGTGCCAGCAGCTTAACCCTCACAGGGAGGGATCAGCCCCAGCATTTT. Encoded protein: CASSLTLTGRDQPQHF.